A selection of T cell receptor beta chains follows, all from one sample in a study of shared clonotypes between healthy human individuals. The assay was immunoSEQ multiplex PCR, and TCRdb's table has in-frame clones only and misses some. The sample includes roughly 2 million clones, about 94% of them seen just once. The material sequenced was naive CD4+ T cells sorted from blood. Receptors originate from a man aged 18 to 30 in good health. Both conserved end residues are part of each CDR3. A D gene is named only where the DNA matches it firmly. Clone size is stated in some rows and not others, as once, few, many or a class when expanded.

>TRBV5-4|TRBJ1-1|.|TRBD1
TGTGCCAGCAGCTGGGGACAGGGGGAGGCTTTCTTT
CASSWGQGEAFF
>TRBV7-9|TRBJ2-7|.|TRBD1
TGTGCCAGCAGCTTACCAGGACAGGGAAGCTCCTCCGAGCAGTACTTC
CASSLPGQGSSSEQYF
>TRBV4-1|TRBJ2-1|.|.
TGCGCCAGCAGCCAAGACGCCGGGACAAAGTACAATGAGCAGTTCTTC
CASSQDAGTKYNEQFF
>TRBV6-1|TRBJ1-4|.|.
TGTGCCAGCAAACAGGGACCAACTAATGAAAAACTGTTTTTT
CASKQGPTNEKLFF
>TRBV27|TRBJ2-2|.|TRBD1
TGTGCCAGCAGTCCCCTGGACAGGGAATCCGGGGAGCTGTTTTTT
CASSPLDRESGELFF
>TRBV29-1|TRBJ2-1|.|TRBD2
TGCAGCGTTACTAGCGGGGCCTCCTACAATGAGCAGTTCTTC
CSVTSGASYNEQFF
>TRBV6-5|TRBJ1-1|.|.
TGTGCCAGCAGTTCCTATACAGGGCATGACACTGAAGCTTTCTTT
CASSSYTGHDTEAFF
>TRBV4-2|TRBJ2-5|.|.
TGTGCCAGCAGCCAGTCATGGACAGAGGAGACCCAGTACTTC
CASSQSWTEETQYF
>TRBV2|TRBJ2-1|.|TRBD2
TGTGCCAGCAACGGACTAGCGGCAGATGGGTTCTTC
CASNGLAADGFF
>TRBV28|TRBJ1-2|few|.
TGTGCCAGCAGTTTAGGAATAACTCTCTATGGCTACACCTTC
CASSLGITLYGYTF
>TRBV4-2|TRBJ2-1|.|.
TGTGCCAGCAGCCAAGATCCCCCCATTGGTGAGCAGTTCTTC
CASSQDPPIGEQFF
>TRBV6-6|TRBJ2-7|few|TRBD2
TGTGCCAGCACCCAGACTAGCGGGAGGAACGAGCAGTACTTC
CASTQTSGRNEQYF
>TRBV11-2|TRBJ1-3|.|.
TGTGCCAGCAGCTTATCAGGCCCTGGAAACACCATATATTTT
CASSLSGPGNTIYF
>TRBV10-3|TRBJ2-7|.|TRBD1
TGTGCCATCAGTGAGTTAGGACAGGGCGAGCAGTACTTC
CAISELGQGEQYF
>TRBV19|TRBJ1-4|.|.
TGTGCCAGTACCCGGGGGGGAGCGGGAGAAAAACTGTTTTTT
CASTRGGAGEKLFF
>TRBV30|TRBJ1-4|.|.
TGTGCCTGGAGTAGTTTTGGAAAACTGTTTTTT
CAWSSFGKLFF
>TRBV5-4|TRBJ2-1|.|.
TGTGCCAGCAGCTCAGGACAACAAAGCTACAATGAGCAGTTCTTC
CASSSGQQSYNEQFF
>TRBV6-1|TRBJ2-7|once|.
TGTGCCAGCAGTGAAGGACAGGTTTCCTACGAGCAGTACTTC
CASSEGQVSYEQYF
>TRBV6-6|TRBJ2-7|.|.
TGTGCCAGCAGTTACTTGGGGGAGCAGTACTTC
CASSYLGEQYF
>TRBV6-4|TRBJ1-2|.|TRBD1
TGTGCCAGCAGTCAGGGACAGGGCTCCTATGGCTACACCTTC
CASSQGQGSYGYTF
>TRBV6-1|TRBJ1-1|.|.
TGTGCCAGCAGAGTAAACACTGAAGCTTTCTTT
CASRVNTEAFF
>TRBV5-1|TRBJ1-5|.|.
TGCGCCAGCAGCTTGCAGGGTGGCAGCAATCAGCCCCAGCATTTT
CASSLQGGSNQPQHF
>TRBV5-1|TRBJ2-7|.|TRBD1
TGCGCCAGCAGCAGGGGACAGGGTGGCTCCTACGAGCAGTACTTC
CASSRGQGGSYEQYF
>TRBV19|TRBJ1-1|.|.
TGTGCCAGTAAATCGGGGGGACTAGAGACTGAAGCTTTCTTT
CASKSGGLETEAFF
>TRBV5-1|TRBJ1-3|.|.
TGCGCCAGCAGCTCCGGACCTTTTAATAGCGGGGGAAACACCATATATTTT
CASSSGPFNSGGNTIYF
>TRBV6-5|TRBJ2-7|.|TRBD1
TGTGCCAGCAGTTACTCGGACAGGGGGCCTTACGAGCAGTACTTC
CASSYSDRGPYEQYF
>TRBV9|TRBJ2-3|.|.
TGTGCCAGCAGCGTAGGACTACTAACCACAGATACGCAGTATTTT
CASSVGLLTTDTQYF
>TRBV2|TRBJ1-5|.|.
TGTGCCAGCAGTTGGGACCAAAGCCAGCCCCAGCATTTT
CASSWDQSQPQHF
>TRBV27|TRBJ1-2|.|TRBD1
TGTGCCAGCAGCTACAGGGGTAACTATGGCTACACCTTC
CASSYRGNYGYTF
>TRBV5-1|TRBJ1-5|.|TRBD1
TGCGCCAGCAGCGAAGGACAGGGAGACCAGCCCCAGCATTTT
CASSEGQGDQPQHF
>TRBV6-6|TRBJ1-5|.|TRBD1
TGTGCCAGCAGCCTCTTATCGGGACAGAGCAATCAGCCCCAGCATTTT
CASSLLSGQSNQPQHF
>TRBV9|TRBJ2-5|.|TRBD2
TGTGCCAGCAGCGACGCGACTAGCGGGGGAATAAAAGAGACCCAGTACTTC
CASSDATSGGIKETQYF
>TRBV5-1|TRBJ1-1|.|.
TGCGCCAGCAGCTTGGCCAGGGTGAACACTGAAGCTTTCTTT
CASSLARVNTEAFF
>TRBV18|TRBJ1-2|.|.
TGTGCCAGCTCACCAAGGGTGGTTGAGGCAGCTAACTATGGCTACACCTTC
CASSPRVVEAANYGYTF
>TRBV6-4|TRBJ1-2|.|TRBD1
TGTGCCAGCAGTGAAAAGGGGGTGGGACAGGGGCCAATCTATGGCTACACCTTC
CASSEKGVGQGPIYGYTF
>TRBV5-8|TRBJ1-5|.|TRBD1
TGTGCCAGCAGCTCTACCTGGACAGGGTTCCTCTATAGCAATCAGCCCCAGCATTTT
CASSSTWTGFLYSNQPQHF
>TRBV19|TRBJ1-3|.|.
TGTGCCAGTAGTATTTTCAACACCAACTCTGGAAACACCATATATTTT
CASSIFNTNSGNTIYF
>TRBV2|TRBJ2-3|.|.
TGTGCCAGCAGGGGGCCCGTCGATACGCAGTATTTT
CASRGPVDTQYF
>TRBV27|TRBJ2-7|few|.
TGTGCCAGCAGCTATGGGACAACCTACGAGCAGTACTTC
CASSYGTTYEQYF
>TRBV6-5|TRBJ2-5|.|.
TGTGCCAGCAGTTATTCGGGACGGACGTACCAAGAGACCCAGTACTTC
CASSYSGRTYQETQYF